This TCR beta chain is drawn from a study of technical replicates of blood from a handful of donors. Some clones are missing from TCRdb's copy, which holds only in-frame ones; the method was immunoSEQ multiplex PCR. The repertoire holds 54,000 or so clones, with roughly 92% as singletons. Trimming at V came to 0 bases and at J to 1 base, leaving 10 bases not matched to a gene. Germline values: CDR1 SGHKS, CDR2 YYEKEE (reference sequence). The CDR3 runs to 18 residues. Sequenced sample: T cells isolated from PBMCs. This receptor was identified in a human donor in good health. V and J are TRBV5-5 and TRBJ2-7; 10 bases map to TRBD2. CDR3 protein: CASSLALIERGGSYEQYF. In nucleotides, the CDR3 is TGTGCCAGCAGCTTGGCCCTTATCGAGCGGGGGGGATCCTACGAGCAGTACTTC.